This passage covers 30 T cell receptor beta chains from one sample sequenced in a study of CD8+ T cells in alopecia areata. RNA, once extracted, was reverse transcribed into cDNA for use as the sequencing template. Some clones are missing from TCRdb's copy, which holds only in-frame ones; the method was immunoSEQ multiplex PCR. Among more than 200,000 clones listed, approximately 45% were seen once. Treatment in this sample: oral pan-JAK inhibitor, 5-10 mg twice daily. The source was CD4+ T cells sorted from blood, collected at approximately week 39, from a patient treated with tofacitinib. Receptor source: a human donor with alopecia areata.

There are a few counts of this clone. Other DNA sequences in the sample encode the same CDR3. The genes are TRBV7-9 and TRBJ2-3; D gene unclear. The V end was cut by 5 bases, the J end by 6 bases, with 9 bases between. From germline, CDR1 is SEHNR and CDR2 FQNEAQ (reference sequence). This CDR3 is built from 12 residues. The CDR3 sequence is CASSPLGDTQYF. In nucleotides, the CDR3 is TGTGCCAGCAGCCCGCTCGGTGATACGCAGTATTTT.

The J gene is TRBJ2-1, the V gene TRBV7-8; no definite D call. Germline lookup yields CDR1 SGHVS and CDR2 FQNEAQ. The CDR3 is 13 residues long. V was pared by 6 bases and J by 8 bases, with 14 bases between. CDR3 nucleotides: TGTGCCAGCAGTCTAGAGTCGCTGGATGAGCAGTTCTTC. This encodes CASSLESLDEQFF. Using reference TRBV7-8 and TRBJ2-1 for the parts outside the CDR3, the full variable domain is GAGVSQSPRYKVAKRGQDVALRCDPISGHVSLFWYQQALGQGPEFLTYFQNEAQLDKSGLPSDRFFAERPEGSVSTLKIQRTQQEDSAVYLCASSLESLDEQFFGPGTRLTVL.

The sample holds a few counts of this clone. The CDR3 DNA sequence: TGTGCCAGCAGGACCGACACTGAAGCTTTCTTT. This encodes CASRTDTEAFF. V and J are TRBV7-9 and TRBJ1-1; D gene unclear. The CDR3 length is 11 residues. From germline, CDR1 is SEHNR and CDR2 FQNEAQ (reference sequence). V dropped 6 bases and J dropped 3 bases, with 5 bases sitting between them.

In this sample, this clone turned up a few times. This chain uses TRBV7-2 with TRBJ1-2; the D gene is possibly TRBD1 (6 bases). CDR3 size: 16 residues. CDR1 is SGHTA and CDR2 is FQGNSA in the germline V gene. Trimming took 4 bases from V and 4 from J, leaving 19 bases between them. CDR3 in DNA: TGTGCCAGCAGCTCACAAGGGGGGGCCAGGATCTATGGCTACACCTTC. This gives the protein CASSSQGGARIYGYTF.

This sequence joins TRBV2 and TRBJ1-4; 12 positions agree with TRBD1. The CDR3 is made up of 16 amino acids. The junction had 6 bases not matched to a gene; V was cut back by 7 bases and J by 3 bases. The germline CDR1 and CDR2 sequences are SNHLY and FYNNEI. DNA of the CDR3: TGTGCCAGCAACCGGGACAGGGGGCAGCCTAATGAAAAACTGTTTTTT. It specifies CASNRDRGQPNEKLFF.

The rearrangement links TRBV28 to TRBJ2-7; tentative D call: TRBD1 (5 bases). V lost 7 bases and J lost 5, with 21 bases in between. This CDR3 is 15 amino acids long. Per germline, CDR1 MDHEN and CDR2 SYDVKM. The CDR3 region is CASKPSGRVRDEQYF. CDR3 sequence (DNA): TGTGCCAGCAAACCCTCGGGCAGGGTTAGGGACGAGCAGTACTTC. The full variable domain, completed using reference TRBV28 and TRBJ2-7, is DVKVTQSSRYLVKRTGEKVFLECVQDMDHENMFWYRQDPGLGLRLIYFSYDVKMKEKGDIPEGYSVSREKKERFSLILESASTNQTSMYLCASKPSGRVRDEQYFGPGTRLTVT.

The gene calls are TRBV7-2 and TRBJ1-2; possibly TRBD1 for D (6 bases). The CDR3 has 16 amino acids. Germline values: CDR1 SGHTA, CDR2 FQGNSA. Trimming left V 4 bases short and J 7 bases short, with 22 bases between. The CDR3 DNA follows: TGTGCCAGCAGCTCGCTAACCAGGGGACCACCCAGTGGCTACACCTTC. This gives the protein CASSSLTRGPPSGYTF.

The J gene is TRBJ2-1, the V gene TRBV7-9, with D possibly being TRBD1 (5 bases). The ends were cut back, 1 base at V and 10 bases at J, with 14 bases in the middle. The CDR3 sequence is 14 residues long. Germline V lookup: CDR1 SEHNR, CDR2 FQNEAQ (reference sequence). The CDR3 region has the DNA TGTGCCAGCAGCTTAGGAGATTCTAGGGGAGAGCAGTTCTTC. Translating it yields CASSLGDSRGEQFF.

Many counts were recorded for this clone. The chain combines TRBV2 with TRBJ2-5; 9 bases align to TRBD2. Germline-derived CDR1 and CDR2 are SNHLY and FYNNEI. V lost 6 bases to trimming and J lost 1 base; unmatched junction nucleotides: 6. The CDR3 is made up of 15 amino acids. The CDR3 reads CASRGNSGGQETQYF. CDR3 DNA sequence: TGTGCCAGCAGGGGAAATAGCGGGGGCCAAGAGACCCAGTACTTC.

The CDR3 DNA follows: TGTGCCAGCAGCTTGGATAGCTTAGCCAAAAACATTCAGTACTTC. It is translated as CASSLDSLAKNIQYF. The chain carries TRBV5-4 and TRBJ2-4; D is ambiguous. Per germline, CDR1 SGHNT and CDR2 YYREEE (reference sequence). Trimming pared 0 bases from V and 0 bases from J, leaving 7 bases between. The CDR3 runs 15 residues.

V usage is TRBV30 and J usage is TRBJ1-1; D unresolved. V lost 2 bases and J lost 2, with 9 bases in between. Germline lookup yields CDR1 GTSNPN and CDR2 SVGIG (reference sequence). This CDR3 has 13 residues. The CDR3 reads CAWSHSGNTEAFF. CDR3 bases: TGTGCCTGGAGTCACTCAGGAAACACTGAAGCTTTCTTT.

The sample holds one count of this clone. The genes are TRBV11-1 and TRBJ2-7; 8 bases are a match to TRBD1. V lost 1 base, J lost 4 bases, and 6 bases stayed unmatched. The CDR3 is 15 residues long. Germline-derived CDR1 and CDR2 are SGHAT and FQDESV (reference sequence). CDR3 sequence (DNA): TGTGCCAGCAGCTTAGGTGCAGGGGGCAGTTACGAGCAGTACTTC. It codes for CASSLGAGGSYEQYF.

V is TRBV9 and J is TRBJ2-7, with 8 nucleotides matching TRBD2. Germline lookup yields CDR1 SGDLS and CDR2 YYNGEE. CDR3 length: 15 amino acids. V lost 0 bases, J lost 3 bases, and 5 bases stayed unmatched. The CDR3 DNA reads TGTGCCAGCAGCGTAGGGCTAGCGGGTAACTACGAGCAGTACTTC. It specifies CASSVGLAGNYEQYF.

Only a few counts were recorded for this clone. The V and J genes are TRBV4-2 and TRBJ2-7; D uncertain. Trimming left V 0 bases short and J 5 bases short, with 11 bases between. Germline CDR1 LGHNA, CDR2 YNFKEQ. The CDR3 contains 14 residues. The CDR3 loop reads CASSQDMGYNEQYF. The CDR3 region has the DNA TGTGCCAGCAGCCAAGACATGGGCTACAACGAGCAGTACTTC.

The chain joins TRBV12-2 to TRBJ2-7; the table assigns TRBD1, which was not confirmed against the DNA. TRBV12-2 is marked as a pseudogene. The CDR3 is 16 amino acids. The CDR3 sequence: CASRPPGTGEIYEQYF. CDR3 bases: TGTGCAAGTCGCCCCCCCGGGACAGGGGAAATCTACGAGCAGTACTTC.

This chain uses TRBV2 with TRBJ2-2; 12 nucleotides line up with TRBD2. V dropped 4 bases and J dropped 7; count of bases not matched to a gene: 1. CDR1 is SNHLY, CDR2 FYNNEI, per germline. The CDR3 covers 14 residues. The CDR3 spells CASSASGRVGELFF. CDR3 nucleotide sequence: TGTGCCAGCAGTGCTAGCGGGAGGGTCGGGGAGCTGTTTTTT.

V is TRBV29-1 and J is TRBJ2-7, with D perhaps assigned TRBD1 or TRBD2 (5 bases each). Germline V gives CDR1 SQVTM, CDR2 ANQGSEA. The germline V and J ends were trimmed by 7 bases and 6 bases, with 19 bases remaining between them. The CDR3 length is 13 residues. This CDR3 reads CSGAILGEGEQYF. The CDR3, as DNA: TGCAGCGGTGCCATACTGGGGGAAGGCGAGCAGTACTTC.

The chain has TRBV18 and TRBJ2-4; 12 nucleotides match TRBD2. After removal of 1 base from V and 5 bases from J, the junction contained 6 bases not matched to a gene. CDR1 is KGHSH and CDR2 is LQKENI in the germline V gene. The CDR3 has 17 amino acids. In nucleotides, the CDR3 is TGTGCCAGCTCACCACTGAGACTAGCGGGAGCGGAAAACATTCAGTACTTC. Its protein is CASSPLRLAGAENIQYF.

In this sample, this clone turned up once. The rearrangement uses TRBV5-1 and TRBJ2-6; the D call may be TRBD1 or TRBD2 (5 bases each). Trimming stripped 7 bases from V and 1 base from J, with 9 bases between. Germline lookup yields CDR1 SGHRS and CDR2 YFSETQ. The CDR3 is 14 amino acids. The CDR3 sequence is CASRGQSGANVLTF. DNA for the CDR3: TGCGCCAGCCGGGGCCAGTCTGGGGCCAACGTCCTGACTTTC.

The chain joins TRBV18 to TRBJ2-7; D unclear. Germline-derived CDR1 and CDR2 are KGHSH and LQKENI. Trimming removed 3 bases from V and 6 bases from J, with 21 bases in between. The length of the CDR3 is 16 residues. CDR3 DNA sequence: TGTGCCAGCTCACCCCCCGGAGCAAACGGGCAAGTCGAGCAGTACTTC. It specifies CASSPPGANGQVEQYF.

This clone was found a few times. V gene TRBV2 combines with J gene TRBJ2-6; D gene uncertain. Germline V lookup: CDR1 SNHLY, CDR2 FYNNEI. The length of the CDR3 is 15 residues. Between the trimmed V and J ends, which lost 10 bases and 1 base, there was a span of 14 bases. CDR3 sequence reads: CATRPTSSGANVLTF. CDR3 sequence (DNA): TGTGCCACGCGGCCGACGAGTTCTGGGGCCAACGTCCTGACTTTC.

V gene TRBV5-1 combines with J gene TRBJ2-7; 7 nucleotides agree with TRBD1. The germline gives CDR1 SGHRS, CDR2 YFSETQ. V trimming: 3 bases; J trimming: 2 bases; junction bases outside the gene matches: 5. CDR3 length equals 14 residues. The CDR3 DNA follows: TGCGCCAGCAGCTGGGACAGTCGAACCTACGAGCAGTACTTC. Its translation: CASSWDSRTYEQYF.

This clone has a handful of counts. The chain employs TRBV29-1 and TRBJ2-4; no clear D gene. CDR1 is SQVTM and CDR2 is ANQGSEA in the germline V gene. This CDR3 comprises 13 residues. Trimming cost V 7 bases and J 0 bases, with 10 bases left between them. The CDR3 DNA reads TGCAGCGCTTCACGGGTAGCCAAAAACATTCAGTACTTC. Translated: CSASRVAKNIQYF.

The sample holds a few counts of this clone. The chain has TRBV6-4 and TRBJ2-2, with a tentative D call TRBD2 (6 bases). The V end was cut by 2 bases, the J end by 2 bases, with 9 bases between. Germline V gene lookup returns CDR1 MRHNA and CDR2 SNTAGT. The CDR3 is 15 amino acids. CDR3 residues: CASSDGDSNTGELFF. In nucleotides, the CDR3 is TGTGCCAGCAGTGACGGGGACTCCAACACCGGGGAGCTGTTTTTT.

The chain links TRBV6-5 to TRBJ2-7; D possibly corresponds to TRBD1 (6 bases). The germline V gene encodes CDR1 MNHEY and CDR2 SVGAGI. This CDR3 has 13 amino acids. Between the trimmed V and J ends, which lost 6 bases and 1 base, there was a span of 10 bases. DNA of the CDR3: TGTGCCAGCAGCCACAGGGTATCCTACGAGCAGTACTTC. Its translation is CASSHRVSYEQYF.

This chain uses TRBV7-2 with TRBJ2-2; D gene unclear. The V gene's germline CDR1 is SGHTA and CDR2 FQGNSA. This CDR3 spans 13 amino acids. Trimming shortened V by 4 bases and J by 9 bases, and 12 bases separated the two germline ends. CDR3 protein: CASSYRVDRELFF. Written as DNA, the CDR3 is TGTGCCAGCAGCTACAGAGTTGACAGGGAGCTGTTTTTT.

This clone was counted many times. This CDR3 is also generated by other DNA sequences in the sample. The rearrangement joins TRBV27 to TRBJ2-7; maybe TRBD1 (5 bases). The germline CDR1 and CDR2 sequences are MNHEY and SMNVEV (reference sequence). V shed 0 bases and J shed 3 bases, with 12 bases lying between them. The CDR3 has 15 amino acids. The CDR3 nucleotides read TGTGCCAGCAGTTTATCCCCCAGGGTCAACTACGAGCAGTACTTC. Translating it yields CASSLSPRVNYEQYF.

This clone was seen only a few times. This chain links TRBV7-2 with TRBJ2-6; no clear D. V was cut by 4 bases and J by 0 bases, with 7 bases left in between. Germline values: CDR1 SGHTA, CDR2 FQGNSA. The CDR3 loop spans 15 amino acids. CDR3 amino acids: CASSYLFSGANVLTF. The CDR3 nucleotides read TGTGCCAGCAGCTACCTATTCTCTGGGGCCAACGTCCTGACTTTC.

V is TRBV9 and J is TRBJ2-7; 11 nucleotides line up with TRBD2. With 4 bases clipped from V and 0 bases from J, the junction kept 3 bases outside the gene matches. Germline V CDR1 and CDR2: SGDLS, YYNGEE. The CDR3 sequence is 15 residues long. The CDR3, as DNA: TGTGCCAGCAGCCCGGGACTAGCGGACTCCTACGAGCAGTACTTC. It yields the protein CASSPGLADSYEQYF. Variable domain in full (rest from reference TRBV9 and TRBJ2-7): DSGVTQTPKHLITATGQRVTLRCSPRSGDLSVYWYQQSLDQGLQFLIQYYNGEERAKGNILERFSAQQFPDLHSELNLSSLELGDSALYFCASSPGLADSYEQYFGPGTRLTVT.

This clone was recorded a few times. V and J are TRBV7-9 and TRBJ2-1; D may be TRBD2 (5 bases). Germline CDR1 reads SEHNR; CDR2 reads FQNEAQ (reference sequence). CDR3 length equals 14 residues. The ends were cut back, 5 bases at V and 1 base at J, with 9 bases in the middle. The CDR3 is CASSPGGSYNEQFF. In DNA form, the CDR3 reads TGTGCCAGCAGCCCCGGAGGTTCCTACAATGAGCAGTTCTTC.